These 14 T cell receptor beta chains came from one sample sequenced in a study of T cell changes during pregnancy in multiple sclerosis (dated by TCRdb to the late 2010s). Library prep was done by the immunoSEQ multiplex PCR assay. TCRdb's version of the immuneACCESS table is confined to in-frame rearrangements and falls short of the full clone set. An unresolved V gene accounts for under half of the shortfall where checked; the remainder is of unknown origin. The sample profile shows approximately 65,000 clones; 85% to 95% of them were found once. The top ten constitute less than 4% of the sample. Material: CD8+ T cells from peripheral blood mononuclear cells, obtained in the third trimester of pregnancy. These receptor sequences come from a female donor in good health, enrolled as a control in a pregnancy study.

The gene calls are TRBV5-8 and TRBJ1-5; 8 bases match TRBD1. Germline V gene data show CDR1 as SGHTS and CDR2 as YDEGEE. J gave up 0 bases and V 5 bases, and 4 bases lay outside the gene matches. This CDR3 contains 15 residues. CDR3 residues: CASRPGQGSNQPQHF. In DNA form, the CDR3 reads TGTGCCAGCAGACCTGGACAGGGTAGCAATCAGCCCCAGCATTTT.

The DNA of the CDR3 is TGCGCCAGCAGCCAAGAAGGGACTAGAGTCGGTACGCAGTATTTT. Translated, it gives CASSQEGTRVGTQYF. This chain uses TRBV4-3 with TRBJ2-3, with 8 bases that match TRBD2. Germline V gene lookup returns CDR1 LGHNA and CDR2 YSLEER. This CDR3 comprises 15 residues. Losses at the gene ends were 0 bases for V and 8 bases for J; bases not matched to a gene: 7.

V usage is TRBV7-9 and J usage is TRBJ2-2, with D unresolved. This CDR3 comprises 14 residues. Trimming stripped 5 bases from V and 1 base from J, with 8 bases between. The germline V gene encodes CDR1 SEHNR and CDR2 FQNEAQ (reference sequence). The CDR3 DNA reads TGTGCCAGCAGCCCGACGGGGAACACCGGGGAGCTGTTTTTT. Protein: CASSPTGNTGELFF.

V gene TRBV7-9 combines with J gene TRBJ1-1; tentative D call: TRBD1 (6 bases). Germline V gene data show CDR1 as SEHNR and CDR2 as FQNEAQ (reference sequence). The V end lost 1 base, the J end lost 5 bases, and 14 bases lay between the germline ends. This CDR3 is built from 15 residues. In DNA, the CDR3 is TGTGCCAGCAGCTTAGATGGGGGCGCAGGAACTGAAGCTTTCTTT. Translating it yields CASSLDGGAGTEAFF.

The V and J genes are TRBV2 and TRBJ1-1; D is undetermined. V was clipped by 4 bases and J by 10 bases, with 10 bases between them. The CDR3 contains 11 residues. CDR1 SNHLY and CDR2 FYNNEI come from the germline V gene. The DNA for the CDR3 is TGTGCCAGCAGTGTGTCCCGGGGAGCTTTCTTT. Residues: CASSVSRGAFF. The full variable domain, in which reference TRBV2 and TRBJ1-1 provide the parts outside the CDR3, is EPEVTQTPSHQVTQMGQEVILRCVPISNHLYFYWYRQILGQKVEFLVSFYNNEISEKSEIFDDQFSVERPDGSNFTLKIRSTKLEDSAMYFCASSVSRGAFFGQGTRLTVV.

The rearrangement uses TRBV6-5 and TRBJ1-4; 9 positions agree with TRBD1. This CDR3 has 15 amino acids. Germline CDR1 MNHEY, CDR2 SVGAGI. Unmatched junction bases numbered 4, after V lost 4 bases and J lost 4 bases. The CDR3: CASSFGQGHNEKLFF. The CDR3 nucleotides read TGTGCCAGCAGTTTCGGACAGGGGCATAATGAAAAACTGTTTTTT.

The chain employs TRBV6-4 and TRBJ1-5; a possible D gene is TRBD1 (6 bases). In germline, CDR1 is MRHNA, CDR2 SNTAGT. Trimming took off 11 bases at V and 0 bases at J, with 23 bases between the two ends. The CDR3 is 17 amino acids. The chain's CDR3 is CAGKKMDLGGSNQPQHF. The DNA of the CDR3 is TGTGCCGGCAAAAAGATGGACTTAGGGGGTAGCAATCAGCCCCAGCATTTT.

The chain is built from TRBV5-1 and TRBJ2-1; TRBD1 matches at 7 bases. This CDR3 region has 13 residues. Germline values: CDR1 SGHRS, CDR2 YFSETQ. V gave up 6 bases and J gave up 0 bases; unmatched junction bases: 0. CDR3 DNA: TGCGCCAGCACAGGGGGCTCCTACAATGAGCAGTTCTTC. Its translation is CASTGGSYNEQFF. Drawing the rest from reference TRBV5-1 and TRBJ2-1, the complete variable domain is KAGVTQTPRYLIKTRGQQVTLSCSPISGHRSVSWYQQTPGQGLQFLFEYFSETQRNKGNFPGRFSGRQFSNSRSEMNVSTLELGDSALYLCASTGGSYNEQFFGPGTRLTVL.

The count of this clone is one. V gene TRBV14 combines with J gene TRBJ2-1; TRBD2 agrees at 7 bases. V shed 0 bases, J shed 4 bases, and the junction held 9 bases outside the gene matches. This CDR3 has 17 amino acids. Germline values: CDR1 SGHDN, CDR2 FVKESK. The DNA of the CDR3 is TGTGCCAGCAGCCAAGAGAGGGAGGGAAACCTTTACAATGAGCAGTTCTTC. Amino acid sequence: CASSQEREGNLYNEQFF.

V and J are TRBV13 and TRBJ1-2; 7 bases line up with TRBD1. Per the germline V gene, CDR1 is PRHDT and CDR2 is FYEKMQ (reference sequence). V lost 0 bases, J lost 3 bases, and 7 bases stayed unmatched. The CDR3 covers 16 residues. The CDR3 reads CASSLGGTAAYYGYTF. The CDR3 coding sequence is TGTGCCAGCAGCTTAGGTGGGACAGCCGCCTACTATGGCTACACCTTC.

V gene TRBV7-2 combines with J gene TRBJ2-1, with TRBD2 matching over 10 bases. The CDR3 runs to 15 residues. After removal of 1 base from V and 7 bases from J, the junction contained 4 bases not matched to a gene. CDR1 SGHTA and CDR2 FQGNSA come from the germline V gene. The CDR3 DNA is TGTGCCAGCAGCTTAGTCCCTAGCGGGGGTAATGAGCAGTTCTTC. Protein: CASSLVPSGGNEQFF. The variable domain in full, completed from reference TRBV7-2 and TRBJ2-1, reads GAGVSQSPSNKVTEKGKDVELRCDPISGHTALYWYRQSLGQGLEFLIYFQGNSAPDKSGLPSDRFSAERTGGSVSTLTIQRTQQEDSAVYLCASSLVPSGGNEQFFGPGTRLTVL.

V is TRBV6-4 and J is TRBJ2-1, with 10 positions matching TRBD2. Per the germline V gene, CDR1 is MRHNA and CDR2 is SNTAGT. V was clipped by 2 bases and J by 7 bases; unmatched bases: 5. The CDR3 has 15 residues. As DNA, the CDR3 is TGTGCCAGCAGTGACATAGCGGGGGGCACGAATGAGCAGTTCTTC. It translates to CASSDIAGGTNEQFF.

J is TRBJ1-1 and V is TRBV27; 7 bases align to TRBD1. Unmatched junction bases numbered 7, after V lost 5 bases and J lost 4 bases. The germline V gene has CDR1 MNHEY and CDR2 SMNVEV (reference sequence). CDR3 length: 14 amino acids. The CDR3 here is CASSPTGSRTEAFF. The CDR3 DNA sequence: TGTGCCAGCAGTCCGACAGGGTCACGCACTGAAGCTTTCTTT.

This chain links TRBV27 with TRBJ2-1, with no clear D. Trimming left V 0 bases short and J 4 bases short, with 4 bases between. Germline loops: CDR1 MNHEY, CDR2 SMNVEV (reference sequence). CDR3 length: 13 amino acids. The CDR3 bases are TGTGCCAGCAGTTTATCCCATTACAATGAGCAGTTCTTC. Translated, it gives CASSLSHYNEQFF.